Listed below are T cell receptor beta chains from one sample, sequenced in a study of identical twins. A single record per CDR3 protein comes from TCRdb applying MiXCR to the 5' RACE reads. In the table there are 450,000 or so distinct CDR3 sequences, approximately 15% of which are singletons. The same sample was also studied in work on yellow fever vaccine responses in identical twins.

The sequencing input was CD4+ T cells sorted from blood. The receptors stem from a woman between 18 and 29 years old in good health. Both conserved end residues are part of each CDR3. The D gene is left open where the match is weak.

>TRBD1|TRBJ1-6|TRBV25-1
CASSVAGTENSPLHF
>-|TRBJ2-6|TRBV4-3
CASGRTTGFNVLTF
>TRBD1|TRBJ2-7|TRBV5-1
CASSLADRNAYEQYF
>TRBD2|TRBJ2-1|TRBV5-5
CASSLVLAGGHNEQFF
>-|TRBJ2-2|TRBV5-1
CASRDSITGELFF
>-|TRBJ2-7|TRBV7-2
CASSYPDAVFSYEQYF
>TRBD1|TRBJ2-7|TRBV14
CASSPRTGPIKGEQYF
>TRBD2|TRBJ2-1|TRBV7-2
CASSPSGIGEQFF
>-|TRBJ1-3|TRBV3-1
CASSPLPSSGNTIYF
>-|TRBJ1-6|TRBV6-1
CASKDGQVYNSPLHF
>-|TRBJ2-5|TRBV14
CASSQESQILTQYF
>TRBD1|TRBJ2-1|TRBV5-1
CASSNDRGWVNEQFF
>TRBD1|TRBJ1-5|TRBV28
CATRTGGQPQHF
>-|TRBJ2-5|TRBV5-6
CASSFSGAQTQYF
>-|TRBJ2-7|TRBV20-1
CSARGVRGTNSYEQYF
>-|TRBJ2-7|TRBV20-1
CSAIRGSEQYF
>-|TRBJ2-1|TRBV25-1
CASSERRGSNEQFF
>TRBD2|TRBJ2-7|TRBV7-2
CASSSLGGGYEQYF
>TRBD2|TRBJ2-5|TRBV20-1
CSAPSMVAGFYETQYF
>-|TRBJ2-1|TRBV7-2
CASSLVGVTEYNEQFF
>-|TRBJ2-1|TRBV7-6
CASSSGSLKGNEQFF
>-|TRBJ1-5|TRBV20-1
CSARLGLGNQPQHF
>-|TRBJ2-2|TRBV6-5
CASKRDITGELFF
>TRBD1|TRBJ1-4|TRBV12-3/TRBV12-4
CASSPDRVGKLFF
>TRBD1|TRBJ2-4|TRBV3-1
CASSQVIQGNIQYF
>-|TRBJ2-1|TRBV20-1
CSAIPQINEQFF
>TRBD1|TRBJ1-6|TRBV20-1
CSATRTGLRNSPLHF
>-|TRBJ2-7|TRBV10-3
CAISGVTVDEQYF
>TRBD1|TRBJ1-1|TRBV5-1
CASSLRTGLGNTEAFF
>-|TRBJ2-1|TRBV10-1
CASSGARNNEQFF
>-|TRBJ2-6|TRBV12-3/TRBV12-4
CASSTTSGANVLTF
>-|TRBJ2-2|TRBV6-1
CASRQGREVGELFF
>-|TRBJ2-1|TRBV11-3
CASSLGSDEQFF
>-|TRBJ2-5|TRBV15
CATSRGTEYQETQYF
>TRBD1|TRBJ2-1|TRBV3-1
CASSPRDRYGDEQFF
>TRBD1|TRBJ1-5|TRBV12-3/TRBV12-4
CASSLTGAYQPQHF
>-|TRBJ2-1|TRBV28
CASSDGKFGIYNEQFF
>-|TRBJ2-3|TRBV12-5
CASGLGGSLRTDTQYF
>-|TRBJ1-2|TRBV11-2
CASSPGTGPTSRYGYTF
>-|TRBJ2-1|TRBV4-3
CASSQQQGPYNEQFF
>TRBD1|TRBJ1-4|TRBV12-3/TRBV12-4
CASSYRGPDEKLFF
>-|TRBJ2-4|TRBV7-3
CASSQDGQLAKNIQYF
>TRBD1|TRBJ2-7|TRBV24-1
CASLPGTGDEQYF
>-|TRBJ2-7|TRBV6-5
CASTNHYEQYF
>-|TRBJ2-1|TRBV28
CASSEGLYNEQFF
>-|TRBJ2-5|TRBV14
CASSQLLAAQETQYF
>TRBD1|TRBJ2-1|TRBV7-3
CASSLTWDSYNEQFF
>-|TRBJ1-4|TRBV5-1
CASSFQGAGEKLFF
>TRBD1|TRBJ1-1|TRBV29-1
CSVLRTGNELNTEAFF
>TRBD1|TRBJ2-1|TRBV5-1
CASSLRTGVRDEQFF
>-|TRBJ2-5|TRBV18
CASSPIGGETQYF
>-|TRBJ1-5|TRBV12-3/TRBV12-4
CASSWAQPSSQPQHF
>-|TRBJ2-1|TRBV20-1
CSANRDGYNEQFF
>-|TRBJ2-7|TRBV6-6
CASSYQGWEQYF
>TRBD2|TRBJ2-3|TRBV12-3/TRBV12-4
CASSPMGGGTDTQYF
>TRBD1|TRBJ2-2|TRBV9
CASSDENPGQGAGELFF
>TRBD1|TRBJ2-7|TRBV9
CASSVDRVGEQYF
>-|TRBJ2-5|TRBV28
CASSDPVETQYF
>-|TRBJ1-3|TRBV11-2
CASSEERNTIYF